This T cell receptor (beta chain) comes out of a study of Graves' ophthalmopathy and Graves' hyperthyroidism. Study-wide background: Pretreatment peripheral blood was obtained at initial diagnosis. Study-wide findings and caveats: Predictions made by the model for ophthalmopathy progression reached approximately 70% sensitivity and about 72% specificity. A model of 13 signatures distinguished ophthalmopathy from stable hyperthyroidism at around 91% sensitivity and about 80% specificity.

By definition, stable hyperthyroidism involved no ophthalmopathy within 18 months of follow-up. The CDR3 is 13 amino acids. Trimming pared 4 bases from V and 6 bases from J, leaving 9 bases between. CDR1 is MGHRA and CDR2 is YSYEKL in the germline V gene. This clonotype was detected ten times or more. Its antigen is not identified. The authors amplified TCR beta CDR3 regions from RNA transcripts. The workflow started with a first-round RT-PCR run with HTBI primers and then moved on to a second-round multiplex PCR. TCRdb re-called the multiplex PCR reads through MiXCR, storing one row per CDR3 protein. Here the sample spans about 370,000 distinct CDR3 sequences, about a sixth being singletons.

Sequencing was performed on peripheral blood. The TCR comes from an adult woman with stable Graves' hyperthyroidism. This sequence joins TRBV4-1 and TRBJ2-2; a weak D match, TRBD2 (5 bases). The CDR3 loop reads CASSRGVAGELFF. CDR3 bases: TGCGCCAGCAGCCGGGGAGTCGCCGGGGAGCTGTTTTTT.